These 28 T cell receptor beta chains originate from one sample sequenced in a study of technical replicates of blood from four donors. The data were produced by immunoSEQ multiplex PCR, yet TCRdb's version contains in-frame clones alone and is incomplete. This table has tens of thousands of clones, 85% to 95% appearing once. Sequencing input: T cells isolated from PBMCs. The origin of the receptors is a human donor in good health.

This rearrangement joins TRBV11-3 to TRBJ1-1, with D hard to call. Germline CDR1 is SGHNT and CDR2 is YENEEA. The V end lost 4 bases, the J end lost 1 base, and 22 bases lay between the germline ends. This CDR3 comprises 18 residues. CDR3 in amino acids: CASSSAGRHVSQNTEAFF. As DNA, the CDR3 is TGTGCCAGCAGCTCGGCCGGCCGACACGTTTCCCAGAACACTGAAGCTTTCTTT.

The chain carries TRBV10-2 and TRBJ1-2; 8 bases fit TRBD1. CDR3 length: 13 residues. In germline, CDR1 is WSHSY, CDR2 SAAADI. With 7 bases clipped from V and 7 bases from J, the junction kept 8 bases outside the gene matches. The CDR3 protein is CASTTDRVAGYTF. CDR3 sequence (DNA): TGCGCCAGCACTACGGACAGGGTTGCTGGCTACACCTTC.

CDR3 loop: CASSVKIAGELFF. CDR3 sequence (DNA): TGTGCCAGCAGCGTGAAGATAGCCGGGGAGCTGTTTTTT. This chain uses TRBV9 with TRBJ2-2; no definite D call. The V gene's germline CDR1 is SGDLS and CDR2 YYNGEE. The V end was cut by 2 bases, the J end by 6 bases, with 8 bases between. The CDR3 totals 13 residues.

The genes are TRBV28 and TRBJ1-2; TRBD1 aligns across 9 bases. This CDR3 has 15 amino acids. V lost 6 bases to trimming and J lost 2 bases; unmatched junction nucleotides: 7. Germline CDR1 is MDHEN and CDR2 is SYDVKM. This CDR3 reads CASRAEDRGNYGYTF. The CDR3 coding sequence is TGTGCCAGCAGGGCCGAGGACAGGGGCAACTATGGCTACACCTTC.

The chain is built from TRBV7-9 and TRBJ2-7, with TRBD1 matching 9 bases. Germline lookup yields CDR1 SEHNR and CDR2 FQNEAQ (reference sequence). The CDR3 has 14 amino acids. V trimming: 3 bases; J trimming: 3 bases; junction bases outside the gene matches: 3. The CDR3 sequence is CASSFRDRDYEQYF. For the CDR3, the DNA is TGTGCCAGCAGCTTCCGGGACAGGGACTACGAGCAGTACTTC.

This clone was picked up one time. V gene TRBV11-3 combines with J gene TRBJ2-5; 10 bases are a match to TRBD2. Germline V gives CDR1 SGHNT, CDR2 YENEEA. V was pared by 5 bases and J by 2 bases, with 5 bases of the junction left unmatched. The CDR3 totals 15 residues. The CDR3 DNA sequence: TGTGCCAGCAGCCCTAGCGGGGGCACGCAAGAGACCCAGTACTTC. Translating gives CASSPSGGTQETQYF.

The V gene is TRBV27, the J gene TRBJ1-5, with a weak D call TRBD1 (5 bases). The germline V gene has CDR1 MNHEY and CDR2 SMNVEV (reference sequence). This CDR3 comprises 16 residues. V gave up 2 bases and J gave up 2 bases, with 13 bases separating them. CDR3 coding DNA: TGTGCCAGCAGTTTAGGGAGGGGTATGGGCAATCAGCCCCAGCATTTT. Its translation: CASSLGRGMGNQPQHF.

The rearrangement joins TRBV10-3 to TRBJ2-7; no clear D. CDR3 length: 13 residues. Germline CDR1 is ENHRY and CDR2 is SYGVKD. Trimming pared 0 bases from V and 6 bases from J, leaving 9 bases between. CDR3 loop: CAISESSVSEQYF. The CDR3 DNA is TGTGCCATCAGTGAGTCTTCGGTATCCGAGCAGTACTTC.

The chain is built from TRBV13 and TRBJ2-7; 7 bases fit TRBD2. The germline V gene encodes CDR1 PRHDT and CDR2 FYEKMQ (reference sequence). This CDR3 is 16 amino acids long. The trim removed 0 bases at V and 4 bases at J, leaving 9 bases unmatched. CDR3 nucleotide sequence: TGTGCCAGCAGCTTAGGCCGCCGGGACTATTCTTACGAGCAGTACTTC. Its translation is CASSLGRRDYSYEQYF.

The chain carries TRBV11-3 and TRBJ2-2; weak D call: TRBD1 (6 bases). The CDR3 is made up of 14 amino acids. From germline, CDR1 is SGHNT and CDR2 YENEEA. V lost 5 bases and J lost 5, with 12 bases in between. As DNA, the CDR3 is TGTGCCAGCAGCCCCTTAGGGGGAACCGGGGAGCTGTTTTTT. The encoded protein is CASSPLGGTGELFF. The entire variable domain, with the rest obtained from reference TRBV11-3 and TRBJ2-2, is as follows: EAGVVQSPRYKIIEKKQPVAFWCNPISGHNTLYWYLQNLGQGPELLIRYENEEAVDDSQLPKDRFSAERLKGVDSTLKIQPAELGDSAVYLCASSPLGGTGELFFGEGSRLTVL.

With regard to this clone: Other DNA sequences in the sample encode the same CDR3. J is TRBJ1-2 and V is TRBV19; perhaps TRBD1 as D (5 bases). The germline V and J ends were trimmed by 2 bases and 3 bases, with 10 bases remaining between them. Germline V gives CDR1 LNHDA, CDR2 SQIVND (reference sequence). The CDR3 contains 14 residues. The CDR3 here is CASSIRGRDYGYTF. As DNA, the CDR3 is TGTGCCAGTAGTATAAGGGGCAGGGACTATGGCTACACCTTC.

This chain connects TRBV2 to TRBJ2-5; 8 bases map to TRBD1. This CDR3 has 16 amino acids. After removal of 5 bases from V and 2 bases from J, the junction contained 10 bases not matched to a gene. From germline, CDR1 is SNHLY and CDR2 FYNNEI. The CDR3 spells CASSRDQTGGQETQYF. The CDR3 DNA follows: TGTGCCAGCAGTCGGGATCAAACAGGGGGGCAAGAGACCCAGTACTTC.

V gene TRBV2 combines with J gene TRBJ2-6; D perhaps matches TRBD1 (6 bases). Per germline, CDR1 SNHLY and CDR2 FYNNEI. V was shortened by 9 bases and J by 2 bases, with 8 bases between the two germline ends. The CDR3 contains 13 residues. The CDR3 sequence: CARQGTGANVLTF. CDR3 coding DNA: TGTGCCAGACAGGGAACTGGGGCCAACGTCCTGACTTTC.

The sample holds a few counts of this clone. The rearrangement joins TRBV7-9 to TRBJ1-1; D is perhaps TRBD1 (6 bases). CDR1 and CDR2 from the germline V gene are SEHNR and FQNEAQ (reference sequence). V was clipped by 8 bases and J by 2 bases, with 12 bases between them. CDR3 length: 13 residues. The CDR3 region is CASVGGTNTEAFF. In nucleotides, the CDR3 is TGTGCCAGCGTGGGGGGGACAAACACTGAAGCTTTCTTT.

Details on this clone: Other DNA sequences in the sample encode the same CDR3. V usage is TRBV18 and J usage is TRBJ2-2; TRBD1 agrees at 10 bases. The CDR3 totals 17 residues. Germline V lookup: CDR1 KGHSH, CDR2 LQKENI. V was pared by 3 bases and J by 0 bases, with 4 bases of the junction left unmatched. The CDR3 loop is CASSPYGTGANTGELFF. Written as DNA, the CDR3 is TGTGCCAGCTCACCGTATGGGACAGGGGCGAACACCGGGGAGCTGTTTTTT. Combining the CDR3 with reference TRBV18 and TRBJ2-2 gives the whole variable domain NAGVMQNPRHLVRRRGQEARLRCSPMKGHSHVYWYRQLPEEGLKFMVYLQKENIIDESGMPKERFSAEFPKEGPSILRIQQVVRGDSAAYFCASSPYGTGANTGELFFGEGSRLTVL.

The V call is TRBV6-6, the J call TRBJ2-1; 13 nucleotides match TRBD2. CDR1 and CDR2 (germline): MNHNY, SVGAGI (reference sequence). Unmatched junction bases numbered 4, after V lost 6 bases and J lost 8 bases. The CDR3 consists of 14 residues. The CDR3 coding sequence is TGTGCCAGCAGACCGGGACTAGCGGGGTATGAGCAGTTCTTC. It yields the protein CASRPGLAGYEQFF.

The chain links TRBV6-1 to TRBJ1-4, with D unclear. V dropped 1 base and J dropped 3 bases, with 9 bases sitting between them. This CDR3 spans 15 amino acids. Per germline, CDR1 MNHNS and CDR2 SASEGT. The CDR3 is CASSEGQSSNEKLFF. DNA for the CDR3: TGTGCCAGCAGTGAAGGGCAGTCTTCTAATGAAAAACTGTTTTTT.

V is TRBV29-1 and J is TRBJ2-3, with 14 bases lining up with TRBD2. The CDR3 has 19 residues. Trimming took 0 bases from V and 6 from J; bases not matched to a gene: 14. Germline V CDR1 and CDR2: SQVTM, ANQGSEA. The CDR3 DNA reads TGCAGCGTTGAAGATCTTATAGGACTAGCGGGGGGCCGGATGGATACGCAGTATTTT. Encoded protein: CSVEDLIGLAGGRMDTQYF.

V and J are TRBV5-4 and TRBJ1-2; D remains ambiguous. The CDR3 runs 15 residues. Trimming removed 4 bases at V and 8 bases at J, with 21 bases between. CDR1 is SGHNT, CDR2 YYREEE, per germline (reference sequence). The CDR3 DNA reads as TGTGCCAGCAGCGAAGTACCGGGAGTGGTTGTCGGCTACACCTTC. Its protein product is CASSEVPGVVVGYTF.

The chain is built from TRBV9 and TRBJ2-5; 10 bases match TRBD2. The CDR3 is 15 residues long. Germline values: CDR1 SGDLS, CDR2 YYNGEE. V was pared by 3 bases and J by 1 base, with 3 bases of the junction left unmatched. In DNA, the CDR3 is TGTGCCAGCAGCGCAAGGACTAGCGGCCAAGAGACCCAGTACTTC. Its translation: CASSARTSGQETQYF.

This rearrangement joins TRBV6-5 to TRBJ2-3, with D perhaps TRBD2 (6 bases). The germline V gene has CDR1 MNHEY and CDR2 SVGAGI. This CDR3 has 16 amino acids. Trimming removed 0 bases at V and 2 bases at J, with 12 bases between. CDR3 amino acids: CASSYSGRRDTDTQYF. The CDR3 DNA reads as TGTGCCAGCAGTTACTCGGGCAGGAGGGACACAGATACGCAGTATTTT.

This CDR3 is CASSLGTSGMTGELFF. DNA for the CDR3: TGTGCCAGCAGTTTAGGGACTAGCGGGATGACCGGGGAGCTGTTTTTT. This chain uses TRBV27 with TRBJ2-2; 13 nucleotides agree with TRBD2. The CDR3 has 16 residues. The germline CDR1 and CDR2 sequences are MNHEY and SMNVEV (reference sequence). V lost 2 bases to trimming and J lost 5 bases; unmatched junction nucleotides: 2.

This chain uses TRBV7-6 with TRBJ2-1; 10 bases are a match to TRBD2. CDR1 and CDR2 (germline): SGHVS, FNYEAQ. The CDR3 extends over 15 amino acids. Trimming took 5 bases from V and 5 from J; bases not matched to a gene: 6. The CDR3 DNA reads TGTGCCAGCAGCCCCCGGACTAGCGGTGACAATGAGCAGTTCTTC. Protein: CASSPRTSGDNEQFF.

The gene calls are TRBV27 and TRBJ2-3; TRBD2 agrees at 11 bases. The CDR3 has 15 amino acids. The V segment lost 2 bases and the J segment 4 bases; nucleotides outside the gene matches: 2. Germline V lookup: CDR1 MNHEY, CDR2 SMNVEV (reference sequence). CDR3 sequence: CASSLTLAGADTQYF. CDR3 DNA sequence: TGTGCCAGCAGTTTAACACTAGCGGGAGCAGATACGCAGTATTTT.

This chain connects TRBV5-8 to TRBJ1-5; D not certain. In germline, CDR1 is SGHTS, CDR2 YDEGEE. The CDR3 loop spans 14 amino acids. V was clipped by 0 bases and J by 9 bases, with 13 bases between them. The CDR3 DNA sequence: TGTGCCAGCAGCTTGGGGGCAGTTAAATGGCCCCAGCATTTT. Translated, it gives CASSLGAVKWPQHF. The full variable domain, completed using reference TRBV5-8 and TRBJ1-5, is EAGVTQSPTHLIKTRGQQATLRCSPISGHTSVYWYQQALGLGLQFLLWYDEGEERNRGNFPPRFSGRQFPNYSSELNVNALELEDSALYLCASSLGAVKWPQHFGDGTRLSIL.

The chain joins TRBV10-3 to TRBJ2-5; TRBD2 aligns across 7 bases. Germline trimming cut 2 bases from V and 3 bases from J; bases unmatched to any gene: 3. Germline assignment: CDR1 ENHRY and CDR2 SYGVKD. CDR3 size: 14 residues. This chain's CDR3 is CAISERLAEETQYF. CDR3 bases: TGTGCCATCAGTGAGCGGCTAGCGGAAGAGACCCAGTACTTC.

This chain uses TRBV19 with TRBJ1-1; the D is unclear. The CDR3 is made up of 14 amino acids. The germline gives CDR1 LNHDA, CDR2 SQIVND (reference sequence). Trimming removed 7 bases at V and 11 bases at J, with 23 bases between. The CDR3 nucleotides are TGTGCCAGTACCAACATAGTGGGCCCTGATGAGGCTTTCTTT. As protein: CASTNIVGPDEAFF.

This clone was recorded only once. V usage is TRBV28 and J usage is TRBJ2-7; 11 bases map to TRBD2. With 2 bases clipped from V and 8 bases from J, the junction kept 14 bases outside the gene matches. Germline V CDR1 and CDR2: MDHEN, SYDVKM. The CDR3 runs 17 residues. The CDR3: CASSLIIAGTSGSQQYF. CDR3 coding DNA: TGTGCCAGCAGTTTAATTATAGCCGGGACTAGCGGTTCCCAGCAGTACTTC.